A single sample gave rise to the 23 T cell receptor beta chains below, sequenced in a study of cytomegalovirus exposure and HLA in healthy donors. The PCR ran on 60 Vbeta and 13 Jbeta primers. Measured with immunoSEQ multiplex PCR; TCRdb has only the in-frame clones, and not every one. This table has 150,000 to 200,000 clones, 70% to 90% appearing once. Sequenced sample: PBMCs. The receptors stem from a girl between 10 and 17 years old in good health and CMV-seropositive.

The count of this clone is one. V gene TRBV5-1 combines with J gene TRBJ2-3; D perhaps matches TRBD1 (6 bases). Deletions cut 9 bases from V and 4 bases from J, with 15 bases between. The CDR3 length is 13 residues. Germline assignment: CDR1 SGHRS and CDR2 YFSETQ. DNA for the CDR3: TGCGCCACCGCCCAGGGGACCGCAGATACGCAGTATTTT. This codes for CATAQGTADTQYF.

This CDR3 is CASSPLRAGTYEQYF. CDR3 nucleotide sequence: TGTGCCAGCAGTCCGCTTCGGGCGGGTACCTACGAGCAGTACTTC. The J gene is TRBJ2-7, the V gene TRBV27, with D tentatively TRBD2 (5 bases). The CDR3 spans 15 residues. Per germline, CDR1 MNHEY and CDR2 SMNVEV (reference sequence). Trimming took 5 bases from V and 2 from J, leaving 16 bases between them.

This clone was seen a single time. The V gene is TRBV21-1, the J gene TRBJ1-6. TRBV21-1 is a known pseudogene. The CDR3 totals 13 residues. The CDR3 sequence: CASSARDNSPLHF. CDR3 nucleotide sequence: TGTGCCAGCAGCGCCCGAGATAATTCACCCCTCCACTTT.

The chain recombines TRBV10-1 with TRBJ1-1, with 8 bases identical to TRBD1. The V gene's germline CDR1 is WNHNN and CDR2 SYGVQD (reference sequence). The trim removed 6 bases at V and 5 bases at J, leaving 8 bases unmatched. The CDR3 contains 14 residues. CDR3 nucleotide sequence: TGCGCCAGCAGAAAGGACAGGGTGGAAACTGAAGCTTTCTTT. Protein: CASRKDRVETEAFF.

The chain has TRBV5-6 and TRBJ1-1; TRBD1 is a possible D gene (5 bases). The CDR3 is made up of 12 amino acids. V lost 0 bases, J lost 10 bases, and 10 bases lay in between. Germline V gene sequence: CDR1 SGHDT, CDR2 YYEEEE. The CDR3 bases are TGTGCCAGCAGCTTGGTTCAGGGTTTAGCTTTCTTT. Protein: CASSLVQGLAFF.

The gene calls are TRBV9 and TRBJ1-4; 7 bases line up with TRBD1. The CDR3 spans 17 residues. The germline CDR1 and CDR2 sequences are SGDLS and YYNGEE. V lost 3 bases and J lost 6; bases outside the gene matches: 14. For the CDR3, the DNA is TGTGCCAGCAGCGGATGGACAGGAGCCAGACTCGATGAAAAACTGTTTTTT. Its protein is CASSGWTGARLDEKLFF.

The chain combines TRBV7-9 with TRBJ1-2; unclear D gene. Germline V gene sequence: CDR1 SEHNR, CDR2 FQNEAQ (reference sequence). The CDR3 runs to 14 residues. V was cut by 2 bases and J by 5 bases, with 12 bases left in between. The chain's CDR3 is CASSLMAVTYGYTF. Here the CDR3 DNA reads TGTGCCAGCAGCTTAATGGCGGTAACTTATGGCTACACCTTC.

In DNA form, the CDR3 reads TGTGCCAGCAGAGGGGCATCTCAAGAGACCCAGTACTTC. It is translated as CASRGASQETQYF. The chain couples TRBV25-1 to TRBJ2-5; possibly TRBD1 for D (5 bases). Germline values: CDR1 MGHDK, CDR2 SYGVNS. The CDR3 totals 13 residues. V lost 6 bases and J 2 bases, leaving 10 bases between the germline ends.

CDR3 nucleotides: TGCAGTGCAGCAGGGGAGGGCTACACCTTC. Translated: CSAAGEGYTF. The chain links TRBV20-1 to TRBJ1-2; possible D gene TRBD1, 6 bases. The CDR3 runs to 10 residues. V lost 6 bases and J 8 bases, leaving 10 bases between the germline ends. The germline gives CDR1 DFQATT, CDR2 SNEGSKA (reference sequence).

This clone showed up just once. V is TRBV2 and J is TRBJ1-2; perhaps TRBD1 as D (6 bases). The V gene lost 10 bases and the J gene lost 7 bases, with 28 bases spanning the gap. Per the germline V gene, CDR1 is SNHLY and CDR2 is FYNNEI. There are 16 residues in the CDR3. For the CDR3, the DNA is TGTGCCACCTACGGTGGGACAACTACGCCTAGGGGTGGCTACACCTTC. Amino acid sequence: CATYGGTTTPRGGYTF.

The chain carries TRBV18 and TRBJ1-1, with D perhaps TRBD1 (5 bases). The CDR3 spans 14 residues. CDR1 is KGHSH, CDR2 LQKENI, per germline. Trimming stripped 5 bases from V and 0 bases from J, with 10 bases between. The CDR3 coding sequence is TGTGCCAGCTCAACCGGGACTGTGAACACTGAAGCTTTCTTT. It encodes CASSTGTVNTEAFF.

CDR3 region: CASSSTGSYEQYF. In nucleotides, the CDR3 is TGTGCCAGCAGTTCGACAGGTTCCTACGAGCAGTACTTC. V and J are TRBV27 and TRBJ2-7; maybe TRBD1 (6 bases). Trimming stripped 4 bases from V and 1 base from J, with 8 bases between. CDR1 is MNHEY and CDR2 is SMNVEV in the germline V gene (reference sequence). The CDR3 has 13 residues.

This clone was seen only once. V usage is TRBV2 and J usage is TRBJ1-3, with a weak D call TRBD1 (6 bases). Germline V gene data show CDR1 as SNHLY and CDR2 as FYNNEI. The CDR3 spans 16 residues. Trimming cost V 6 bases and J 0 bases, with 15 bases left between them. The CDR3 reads CASRGTGLFSGNTIYF. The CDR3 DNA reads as TGTGCCAGCAGGGGTACAGGGTTATTCTCTGGAAACACCATATATTTT.

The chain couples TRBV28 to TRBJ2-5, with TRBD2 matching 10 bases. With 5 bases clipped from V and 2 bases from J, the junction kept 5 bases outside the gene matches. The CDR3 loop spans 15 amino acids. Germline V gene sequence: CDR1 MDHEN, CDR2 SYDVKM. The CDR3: CASSQAGGRQETQYF. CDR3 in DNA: TGTGCCAGCAGTCAAGCGGGGGGGAGACAAGAGACCCAGTACTTC.

The CDR3 nucleotides are TGTGCCAGCAGTCCAGGGACTAGCGGGGGGGGTCAGGAGACCCAGTACTTC. Translated: CASSPGTSGGGQETQYF. V usage is TRBV7-3 and J usage is TRBJ2-5; 16 bases match TRBD2. Germline CDR1 reads SGHTA; CDR2 reads FQGTGA. The CDR3 length is 17 residues. V was clipped by 6 bases and J by 5 bases; unmatched bases: 9. Looking up the rest from reference TRBV7-3 and TRBJ2-5 gives the full variable domain: GAGVSQTPSNKVTEKGKYVELRCDPISGHTALYWYRQSLGQGPEFLIYFQGTGAADDSGLPNDRFFAVRPEGSVSTLKIQRTERGDSAVYLCASSPGTSGGGQETQYFGPGTRLLVL.

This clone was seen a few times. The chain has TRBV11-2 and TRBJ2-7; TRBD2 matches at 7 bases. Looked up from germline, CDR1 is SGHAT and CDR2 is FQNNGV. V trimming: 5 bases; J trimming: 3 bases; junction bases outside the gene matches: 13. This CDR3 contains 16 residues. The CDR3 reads CASSATPTKRGYEQYF. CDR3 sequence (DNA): TGTGCCAGCAGCGCGACCCCGACTAAGCGGGGCTACGAGCAGTACTTC.

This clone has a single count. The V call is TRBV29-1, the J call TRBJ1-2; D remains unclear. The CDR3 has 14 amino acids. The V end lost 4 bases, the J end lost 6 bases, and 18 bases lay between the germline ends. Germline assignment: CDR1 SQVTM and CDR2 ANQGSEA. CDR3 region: CSVGGTVKWDGYTF. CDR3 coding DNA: TGCAGCGTTGGCGGAACCGTGAAGTGGGATGGCTACACCTTC.

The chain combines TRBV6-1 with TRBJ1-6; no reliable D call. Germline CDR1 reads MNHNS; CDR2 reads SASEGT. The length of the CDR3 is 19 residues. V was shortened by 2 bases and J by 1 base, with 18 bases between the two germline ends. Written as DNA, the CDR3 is TGTGCCAGCAGTGAATTGCTTTTCCCTTCCAGTTCCTATAATTCACCCCTCCACTTT. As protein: CASSELLFPSSSYNSPLHF.

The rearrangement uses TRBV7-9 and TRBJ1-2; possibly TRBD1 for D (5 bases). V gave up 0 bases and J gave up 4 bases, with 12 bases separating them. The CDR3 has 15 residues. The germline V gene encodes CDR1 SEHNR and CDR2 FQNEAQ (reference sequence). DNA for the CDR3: TGTGCCAGCAGCTTAGCGGAGGGGCTTGGCTATGGCTACACCTTC. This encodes CASSLAEGLGYGYTF.

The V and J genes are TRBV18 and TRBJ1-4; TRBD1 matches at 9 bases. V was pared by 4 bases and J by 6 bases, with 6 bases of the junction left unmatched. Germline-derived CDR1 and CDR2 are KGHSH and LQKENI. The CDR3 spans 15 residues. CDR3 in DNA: TGTGCCAGCTCACAATACAGGGGGCTGGATGAAAAACTGTTTTTT. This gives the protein CASSQYRGLDEKLFF.

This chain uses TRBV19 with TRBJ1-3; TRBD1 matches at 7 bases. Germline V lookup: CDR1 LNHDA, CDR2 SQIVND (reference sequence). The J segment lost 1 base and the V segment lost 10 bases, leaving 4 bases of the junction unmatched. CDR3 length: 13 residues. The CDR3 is CATRQGSGNTIYF. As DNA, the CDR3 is TGTGCCACTCGACAGGGATCTGGAAACACCATATATTTT. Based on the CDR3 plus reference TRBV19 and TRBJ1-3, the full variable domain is DGGITQSPKYLFRKEGQNVTLSCEQNLNHDAMYWYRQDPGQGLRLIYYSQIVNDFQKGDIAEGYSVSREKKESFPLTVTSAQKNPTAFYLCATRQGSGNTIYFGEGSWLTVV.

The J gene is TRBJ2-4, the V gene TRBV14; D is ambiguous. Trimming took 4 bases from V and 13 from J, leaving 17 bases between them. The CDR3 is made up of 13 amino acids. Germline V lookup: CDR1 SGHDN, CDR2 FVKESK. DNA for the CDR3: TGTGCCAGCAGCCTGGCTGGCCTCCCTCAACAGTACTTC. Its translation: CASSLAGLPQQYF.

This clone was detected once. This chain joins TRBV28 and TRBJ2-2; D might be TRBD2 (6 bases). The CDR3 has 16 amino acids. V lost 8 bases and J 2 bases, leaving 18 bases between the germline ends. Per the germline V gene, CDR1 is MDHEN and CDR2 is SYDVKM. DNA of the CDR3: TGTGCCAGCGACCGCGGAGGGAAAAGTAACACCGGGGAGCTGTTTTTT. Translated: CASDRGGKSNTGELFF. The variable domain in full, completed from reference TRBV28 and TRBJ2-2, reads DVKVTQSSRYLVKRTGEKVFLECVQDMDHENMFWYRQDPGLGLRLIYFSYDVKMKEKGDIPEGYSVSREKKERFSLILESASTNQTSMYLCASDRGGKSNTGELFFGEGSRLTVL.